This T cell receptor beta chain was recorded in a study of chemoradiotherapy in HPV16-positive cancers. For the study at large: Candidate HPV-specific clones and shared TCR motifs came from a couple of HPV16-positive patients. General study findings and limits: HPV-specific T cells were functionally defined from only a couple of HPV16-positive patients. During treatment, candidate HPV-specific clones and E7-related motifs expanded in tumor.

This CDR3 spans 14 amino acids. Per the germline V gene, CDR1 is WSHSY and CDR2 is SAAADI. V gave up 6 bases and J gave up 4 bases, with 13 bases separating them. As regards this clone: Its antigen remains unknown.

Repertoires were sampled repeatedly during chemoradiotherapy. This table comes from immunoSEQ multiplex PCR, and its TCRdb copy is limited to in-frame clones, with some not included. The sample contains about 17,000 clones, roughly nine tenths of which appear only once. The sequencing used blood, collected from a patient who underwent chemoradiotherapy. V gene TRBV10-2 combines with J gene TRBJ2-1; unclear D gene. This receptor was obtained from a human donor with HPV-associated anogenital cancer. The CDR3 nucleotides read TGCGCCAGCAGAAACGAAGACATGTACAATGAGCAGTTCTTC. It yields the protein CASRNEDMYNEQFF.